Below, 18 T cell receptor beta chains from the same sample are listed, as sequenced in a study of early T cells in non-severe SARS-CoV-2 infection. TCRdb reprocessed the 5' RACE reads with MiXCR, giving one entry per CDR3 protein. This sample carries 30,000 or so distinct CDR3 sequences, 4.5% of them seen once, and the ten largest clones take 6.3%. The sequenced sample consisted of whole blood. The receptors were sampled from an adult who was a healthcare worker with PCR-confirmed SARS-CoV-2 infection or an uninfected control (not recorded which).

In this sample, this clonotype turned up a few times. V and J are TRBV29-1 and TRBJ2-7; possible D gene TRBD1, 5 bases. This CDR3 spans 12 amino acids. Trimming cost V 7 bases and J 2 bases, with 12 bases left between them. Germline CDR1 reads SQVTM; CDR2 reads ANQGSEA. The DNA for the CDR3 is TGCAGCGGGCTTACAGGTCCCTACGAGCAGTACTTC. Its translation is CSGLTGPYEQYF.

This clonotype was seen ten or more times. The gene calls are TRBV12-3 or TRBV12-4 and TRBJ1-2; D not certain. The V and J ends lost 3 bases and 5 bases respectively, with 13 bases between them. The CDR3 sequence is 14 residues long. The CDR3 DNA reads TGTGCCAGCAGTTTTAGCCCGGGAGAATATGGCTACACCTTC. This translates into CASSFSPGEYGYTF.

At least ten counts were recorded for this clonotype. V gene TRBV7-2 combines with J gene TRBJ1-2; no clear D gene. Trimming took off 5 bases at V and 0 bases at J, with 10 bases between the two ends. The CDR3 length is 14 residues. The germline CDR1 and CDR2 sequences are SGHTA and FQGNSA. The CDR3, as DNA: TGTGCCAGCAGCGATGGATCAACTAACTATGGCTACACCTTC. This translates into CASSDGSTNYGYTF.

V gene TRBV11-2 combines with J gene TRBJ2-1; the match to TRBD2 covers 11 bases. V shed 4 bases, J shed 6 bases, and the junction held 17 bases outside the gene matches. CDR1 is SGHAT, CDR2 FQNNGV, per germline. The CDR3 has 19 amino acids. CDR3 protein: CASSSEPLLAGGPANEQFF. The CDR3 DNA sequence: TGTGCCAGCAGCTCCGAACCGTTATTAGCGGGAGGGCCAGCCAATGAGCAGTTCTTC.

This clonotype was recorded many times. The chain recombines TRBV7-8 with TRBJ2-5, with D possibly TRBD2 on 6 matching bases. CDR1 SGHVS and CDR2 FQNEAQ come from the germline V gene. The CDR3 runs 17 residues. The ends were cut back, 0 bases at V and 4 bases at J, with 18 bases in the middle. This chain's CDR3 is CASSLATRIAVGETQYF. For the CDR3, the DNA is TGTGCCAGCAGCTTAGCGACGCGGATAGCGGTGGGAGAGACCCAGTACTTC.

This clonotype has ten or more counts. The chain links TRBV9 to TRBJ2-4, with D uncertain. The V gene lost 3 bases and the J gene lost 0 bases, with 10 bases spanning the gap. Germline lookup yields CDR1 SGDLS and CDR2 YYNGEE. This CDR3 spans 15 amino acids. The CDR3 nucleotides are TGTGCCAGCAGCGAGGGATCACTAGCCAAAAACATTCAGTACTTC. Translating gives CASSEGSLAKNIQYF.

This clonotype was picked up many times. The chain carries TRBV7-8 and TRBJ1-5, with D hard to call. The CDR3 consists of 15 residues. Trimming cost V 3 bases and J 1 base, with 10 bases left between them. Germline lookup yields CDR1 SGHVS and CDR2 FQNEAQ. The CDR3 is CASSFRLQSNQPQHF. The CDR3 bases are TGTGCCAGCAGCTTTAGGCTCCAGAGCAATCAGCCCCAGCATTTT.

Turning to this clonotype: A much bigger clone sits one base away, suggesting this may be a read error. The chain joins TRBV20-1 to TRBJ1-1; D call uncertain. V shed 5 bases and J shed 6 bases, with 16 bases lying between them. CDR1 and CDR2 (germline): DFQATT, SNEGSKA (reference sequence). The CDR3 has 13 amino acids. CDR3 nucleotides: TGCAGTGCTCCCGCGGAAGGGCGGTCTGAAGCTTTCTTT. Amino acid sequence: CSAPAEGRSEAFF.

This clonotype was seen more than once but under ten times. The rearrangement joins TRBV12-3 or TRBV12-4 to TRBJ1-6; weak D call: TRBD1 (6 bases). The CDR3 is 14 residues long. V was pared by 10 bases and J by 10 bases, with 20 bases between. CDR3 in DNA: TGTGCCATCAAATCCCAGGGGCTGCGGTCACCCCTCCACTTT. Protein sequence: CAIKSQGLRSPLHF.

This clonotype showed up many times. The gene calls are TRBV6-1 and TRBJ2-7; the match to TRBD1 covers 9 bases. From germline, CDR1 is MNHNS and CDR2 SASEGT. The CDR3 extends over 15 amino acids. V was clipped by 4 bases and J by 4 bases; unmatched bases: 8. CDR3 in DNA: TGTGCCAGCAGTGCCCCCGGGACAGGGATTTACGAGCAGTACTTC. Translated: CASSAPGTGIYEQYF.

The chain carries TRBV7-2 and TRBJ1-1; perhaps TRBD1 as D (5 bases). CDR1 and CDR2 from the germline V gene are SGHTA and FQGNSA. There are 14 residues in the CDR3. Trimming shortened V by 5 bases and J by 3 bases, and 13 bases separated the two germline ends. The DNA for the CDR3 is TGTGCCAGCAGCGCCGCAGGAGGGGACACTGAAGCTTTCTTT. Translating gives CASSAAGGDTEAFF.

This clonotype was observed many times. This chain connects TRBV10-1 to TRBJ2-3, with 10 positions matching TRBD2. CDR1 is WNHNN and CDR2 is SYGVQD in the germline V gene (reference sequence). V was pared by 3 bases and J by 3 bases, with 12 bases of the junction left unmatched. CDR3 length equals 18 residues. The CDR3 region has the DNA TGCGCCAGCAGTGAAGGAGGGACTAGCGAGATAGCAACAGATACGCAGTATTTT. Encoded protein: CASSEGGTSEIATDTQYF.

This clonotype was seen only a few times. The chain carries TRBV11-2 and TRBJ2-5; no reliable D call. The V gene's germline CDR1 is SGHAT and CDR2 FQNNGV. There are 13 residues in the CDR3. Trimming shortened V by 3 bases and J by 5 bases, and 10 bases separated the two germline ends. The CDR3 here is CASSFNSWETQYF. In DNA, the CDR3 is TGTGCCAGCAGCTTTAACAGTTGGGAGACCCAGTACTTC.

This clonotype was seen ten or more times. This sequence joins TRBV29-1 and TRBJ2-3; D gene unclear. The CDR3 has 12 amino acids. V was cut by 4 bases and J by 4 bases, with 9 bases left in between. CDR1 and CDR2 from the germline V gene are SQVTM and ANQGSEA. The CDR3 bases are TGCAGCGTTGGCCAGTTAGCAGATACGCAGTATTTT. It codes for CSVGQLADTQYF.

This clonotype appeared many times. The chain is built from TRBV7-8 and TRBJ2-3; possibly TRBD1 or TRBD2 for D (5 bases each). The CDR3 loop spans 14 amino acids. Germline lookup yields CDR1 SGHVS and CDR2 FQNEAQ. V shed 1 base and J shed 5 bases, with 10 bases lying between them. The CDR3 DNA sequence: TGTGCCAGCAGCTTAGGACGGGACGAAGATACGCAGTATTTT. It encodes CASSLGRDEDTQYF.

This clonotype was counted between two and nine times. V gene TRBV19 combines with J gene TRBJ2-2; D unclear. V was shortened by 2 bases and J by 7 bases, with 8 bases between the two germline ends. CDR3 length: 13 residues. CDR1 LNHDA and CDR2 SQIVND come from the germline V gene (reference sequence). The CDR3: CASSILAGGELFF. CDR3 coding DNA: TGTGCCAGTAGTATACTGGCAGGCGGGGAGCTGTTTTTT.

This clonotype was counted only a few times. The V and J genes are TRBV12-3 or TRBV12-4 and TRBJ2-7; tentative D call: TRBD1 (5 bases). The germline V and J ends were trimmed by 0 bases and 5 bases, with 8 bases remaining between them. This CDR3 has 13 amino acids. CDR3 region: CASSLAWGDEQYF. DNA of the CDR3: TGTGCCAGCAGTTTAGCGTGGGGCGACGAGCAGTACTTC.

The CDR3 reads CASSQDFQGGNTIYF. CDR3 sequence (DNA): TGCGCCAGCAGCCAAGATTTTCAGGGTGGAAACACCATATATTTT. The chain employs TRBV4-3 and TRBJ1-3; maybe TRBD1 (5 bases). The V end was cut by 0 bases, the J end by 3 bases, with 9 bases between. The V gene's germline CDR1 is LGHNA and CDR2 YSLEER. The CDR3 consists of 15 residues.